This record covers a single T cell receptor (beta chain). The CDR3 runs 16 residues. Germline V gene data show CDR1 as MNHNY and CDR2 as SVGAGI (reference sequence). V was pared by 2 bases and J by 6 bases, with 6 bases of the junction left unmatched. This entry belongs to a study of blood T cell repertoires in COVID-19. Study-level background: The United States, Italy and Spain supplied acute and convalescent COVID-19 samples. The cDNA or gDNA used as material had been derived from T cells, B-cell-depleted T cells, or PBMCs.

How the authors handled the data: The authors estimated nucleated cell counts from reference gene primer amplification. Profiling relied on immunoSEQ multiplex PCR, and the TCRdb table lists in-frame clones only, not all of them. V and J calls and clone size are copied from that table; D and trimming were computed from the DNA. The sample carries fewer than 250,000 clones, about 88% recorded once. Sequencing used peripheral blood. The sequence derives from a woman aged 55-69 years with acute or convalescent COVID-19. The chain uses TRBV6-6 and TRBJ2-1; TRBD2 agrees at 11 bases. Written as DNA, the CDR3 is TGTGCCAGCAGTTACCGGACTAGCGGGTTAAGCAATGAGCAGTTCTTC. Protein sequence: CASSYRTSGLSNEQFF.